This T cell receptor (beta chain) was profiled in a study of blood T cell repertoires in COVID-19. Profiled with immunoSEQ multiplex PCR; TCRdb holds only in-frame clones, not every one. The sample holds 250,000 to 300,000 clones, roughly 79% seen once. This TCR was sampled from a woman aged 60-75 years with active or convalescent COVID-19. Material for sequencing was peripheral blood.

CDR3 amino acids: CASSADRVTYGYTF. The CDR3, as DNA: TGCGCCAGCAGCGCAGACAGGGTGACGTATGGCTACACCTTC. This chain uses TRBV5-1 with TRBJ1-2, with TRBD1 identical over 7 bases. Germline V gene lookup returns CDR1 SGHRS and CDR2 YFSETQ. The trim removed 4 bases at V and 5 bases at J, leaving 8 bases unmatched. The CDR3 totals 14 residues.